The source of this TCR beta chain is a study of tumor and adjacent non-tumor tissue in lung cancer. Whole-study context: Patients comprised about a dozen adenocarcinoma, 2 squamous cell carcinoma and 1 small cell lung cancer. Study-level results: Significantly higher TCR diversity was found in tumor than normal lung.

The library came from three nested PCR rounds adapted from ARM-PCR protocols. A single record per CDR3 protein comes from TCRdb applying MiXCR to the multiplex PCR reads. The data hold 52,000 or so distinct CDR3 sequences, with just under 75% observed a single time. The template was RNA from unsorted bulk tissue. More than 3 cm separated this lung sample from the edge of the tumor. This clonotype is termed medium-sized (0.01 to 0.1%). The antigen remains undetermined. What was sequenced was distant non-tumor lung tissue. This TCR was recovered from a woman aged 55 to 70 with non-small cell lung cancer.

The CDR3 sequence: CASSQEDRAGVHEQYF. The CDR3 nucleotides read TGCGCCAGCAGCCAAGAAGATAGGGCAGGGGTCCACGAGCAGTACTTC. The chain combines TRBV4-3 with TRBJ2-7; D may be TRBD1 (6 bases). The germline V gene encodes CDR1 LGHNA and CDR2 YSLEER. CDR3 length equals 16 residues. V shed 0 bases and J shed 5 bases, with 17 bases lying between them.